This TCR beta chain was recovered during a study of blood T cell repertoires in COVID-19. Study information: COVID-19 samples, acute and convalescent, were from the United States, Italy and Spain.

Patients at the Seattle site were enrolled during active infection and followed longitudinally. Germline loops: CDR1 DFQATT, CDR2 SNEGSKA (reference sequence). Losses at the gene ends were 4 bases for V and 8 bases for J; bases not matched to a gene: 3. The length of the CDR3 is 11 residues. Sequenced by immunoSEQ multiplex PCR; TCRdb stores in-frame clones only, minus some. The sample holds some 450,000 clones, 88% seen once. The sequencing input was peripheral blood. The genes are TRBV20-1 and TRBJ1-2, with TRBD1 matching 8 bases. This TCR derives from a woman aged 45 to 65 with COVID-19, enrolled during active disease. CDR3 nucleotide sequence: TGCAGTGCTATTACAGGGGGAGGCTACACCTTC. Encoded protein: CSAITGGGYTF.